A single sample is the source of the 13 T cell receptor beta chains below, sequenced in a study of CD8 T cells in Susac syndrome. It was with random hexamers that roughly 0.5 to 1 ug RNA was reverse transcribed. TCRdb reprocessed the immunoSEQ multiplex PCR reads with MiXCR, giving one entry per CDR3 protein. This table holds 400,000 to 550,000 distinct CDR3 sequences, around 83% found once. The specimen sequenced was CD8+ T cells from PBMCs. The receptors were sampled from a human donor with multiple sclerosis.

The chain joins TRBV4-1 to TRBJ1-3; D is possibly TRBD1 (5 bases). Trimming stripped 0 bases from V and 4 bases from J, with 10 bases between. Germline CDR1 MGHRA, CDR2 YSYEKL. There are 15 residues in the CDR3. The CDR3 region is CASSQDQGGGNTIYF. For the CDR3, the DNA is TGCGCCAGCAGCCAAGACCAGGGTGGCGGAAACACCATATATTTT.

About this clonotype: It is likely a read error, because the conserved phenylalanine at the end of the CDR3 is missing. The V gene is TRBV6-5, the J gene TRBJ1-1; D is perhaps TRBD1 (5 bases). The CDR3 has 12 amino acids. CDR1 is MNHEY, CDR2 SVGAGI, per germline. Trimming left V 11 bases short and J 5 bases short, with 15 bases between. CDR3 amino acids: CASWGVYTEAFL. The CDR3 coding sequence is TGTGCCTCCTGGGGGGTGTATACTGAAGCTTTCCTT.

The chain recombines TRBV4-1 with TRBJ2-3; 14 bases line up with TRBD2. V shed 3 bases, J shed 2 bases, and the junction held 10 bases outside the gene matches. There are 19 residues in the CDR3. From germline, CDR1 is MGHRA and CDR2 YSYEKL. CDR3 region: CASSHPPGLAGENTDTQYF. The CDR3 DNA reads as TGCGCCAGCAGCCACCCCCCGGGACTAGCGGGAGAAAACACAGATACGCAGTATTTT.

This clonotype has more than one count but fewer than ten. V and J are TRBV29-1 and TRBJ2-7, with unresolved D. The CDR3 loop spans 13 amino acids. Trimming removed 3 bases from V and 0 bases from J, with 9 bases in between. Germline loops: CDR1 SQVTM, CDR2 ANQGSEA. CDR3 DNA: TGCAGCGTTGAGGCCGACTCCTCCTACGAGCAGTACTTC. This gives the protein CSVEADSSYEQYF.

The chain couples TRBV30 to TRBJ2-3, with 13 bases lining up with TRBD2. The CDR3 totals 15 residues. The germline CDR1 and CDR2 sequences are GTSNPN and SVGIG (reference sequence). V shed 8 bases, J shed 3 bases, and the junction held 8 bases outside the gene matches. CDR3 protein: CAGIRTSGSTDTQYF. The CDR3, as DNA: TGTGCCGGAATTCGGACTAGCGGGAGTACAGATACGCAGTATTTT.

CDR3 coding DNA: TGTGCCAGCAGTGAACTGGGAGTAGCGGGCTACGAGCAGTACTTC. This sequence encodes CASSELGVAGYEQYF. The rearrangement uses TRBV6-1 and TRBJ2-7, with 7 bases matching TRBD2. This CDR3 contains 15 residues. Per germline, CDR1 MNHNS and CDR2 SASEGT. V shed 2 bases and J 3 bases; nucleotides not matched to a gene: 7.

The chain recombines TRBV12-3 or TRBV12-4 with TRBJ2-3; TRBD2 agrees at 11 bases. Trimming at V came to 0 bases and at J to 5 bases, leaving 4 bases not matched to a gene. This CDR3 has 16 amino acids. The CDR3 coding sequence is TGTGCCAGCAGTTTAGCGCTTGGACTAGCGGGAGATACGCAGTATTTT. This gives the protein CASSLALGLAGDTQYF.

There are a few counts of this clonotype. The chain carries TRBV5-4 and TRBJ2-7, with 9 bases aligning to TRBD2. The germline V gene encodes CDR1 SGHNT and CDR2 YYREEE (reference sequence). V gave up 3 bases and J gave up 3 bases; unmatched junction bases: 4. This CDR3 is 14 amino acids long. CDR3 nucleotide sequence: TGTGCCAGCAGCTCGCGGGGGGGCGACTACGAGCAGTACTTC. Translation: CASSSRGGDYEQYF.

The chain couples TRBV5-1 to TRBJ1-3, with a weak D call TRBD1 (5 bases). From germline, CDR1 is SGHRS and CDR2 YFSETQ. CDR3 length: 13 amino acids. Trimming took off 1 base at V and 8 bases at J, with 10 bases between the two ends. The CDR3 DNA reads TGCGCCAGCAGCTTGTCTCCGGGGGACACCATATATTTT. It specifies CASSLSPGDTIYF.

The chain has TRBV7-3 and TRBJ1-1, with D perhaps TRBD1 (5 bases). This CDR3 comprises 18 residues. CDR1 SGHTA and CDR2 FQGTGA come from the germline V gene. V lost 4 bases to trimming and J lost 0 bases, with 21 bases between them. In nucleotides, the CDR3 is TGTGCCAGCAGCTCCGTCGGGGGGTCGACATACATGAACACTGAAGCTTTCTTT. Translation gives CASSSVGGSTYMNTEAFF.

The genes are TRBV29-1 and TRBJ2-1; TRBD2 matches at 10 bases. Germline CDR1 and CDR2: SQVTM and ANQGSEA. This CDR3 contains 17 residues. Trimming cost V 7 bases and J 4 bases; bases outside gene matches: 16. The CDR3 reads CSAPLGRGGLAYNEQFF. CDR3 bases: TGCAGCGCACCCCTCGGGCGGGGGGGACTAGCGTACAATGAGCAGTTCTTC.

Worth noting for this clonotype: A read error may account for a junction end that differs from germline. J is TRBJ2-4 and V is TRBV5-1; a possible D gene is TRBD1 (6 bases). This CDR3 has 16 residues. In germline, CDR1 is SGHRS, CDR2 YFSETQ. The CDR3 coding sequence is TGCGCCAGCAACTTGACAGGCAGTTATACCAAAAACATTCAGTACTTC. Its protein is CASNLTGSYTKNIQYF.

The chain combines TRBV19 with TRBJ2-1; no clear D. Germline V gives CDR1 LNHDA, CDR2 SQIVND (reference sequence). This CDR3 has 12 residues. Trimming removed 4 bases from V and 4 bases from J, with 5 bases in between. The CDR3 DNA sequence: TGTGCCAGTAGTAAATGGTACAATGAGCAGTTCTTC. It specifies CASSKWYNEQFF. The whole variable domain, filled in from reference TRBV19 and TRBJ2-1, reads DGGITQSPKYLFRKEGQNVTLSCEQNLNHDAMYWYRQDPGQGLRLIYYSQIVNDFQKGDIAEGYSVSREKKESFPLTVTSAQKNPTAFYLCASSKWYNEQFFGPGTRLTVL.